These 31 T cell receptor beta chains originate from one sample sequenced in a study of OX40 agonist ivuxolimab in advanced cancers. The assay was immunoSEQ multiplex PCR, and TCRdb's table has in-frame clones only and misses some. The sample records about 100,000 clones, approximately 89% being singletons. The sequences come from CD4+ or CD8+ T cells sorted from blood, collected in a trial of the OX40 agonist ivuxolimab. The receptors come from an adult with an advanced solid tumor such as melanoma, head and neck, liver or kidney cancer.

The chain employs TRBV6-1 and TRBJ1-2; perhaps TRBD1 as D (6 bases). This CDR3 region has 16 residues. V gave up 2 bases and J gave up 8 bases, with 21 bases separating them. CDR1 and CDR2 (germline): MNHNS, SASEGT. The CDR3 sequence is CASSENRGTGRLGYTF. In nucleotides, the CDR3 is TGTGCCAGCAGTGAAAATAGGGGGACTGGGAGGCTCGGCTACACCTTC.

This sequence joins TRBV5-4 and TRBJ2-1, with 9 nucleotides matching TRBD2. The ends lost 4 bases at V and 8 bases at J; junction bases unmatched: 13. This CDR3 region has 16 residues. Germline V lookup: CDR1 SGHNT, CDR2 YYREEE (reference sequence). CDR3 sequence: CASSGSGGRAVDEQFF. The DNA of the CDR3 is TGTGCCAGCAGCGGGAGCGGCGGGAGGGCCGTCGATGAGCAGTTCTTC.

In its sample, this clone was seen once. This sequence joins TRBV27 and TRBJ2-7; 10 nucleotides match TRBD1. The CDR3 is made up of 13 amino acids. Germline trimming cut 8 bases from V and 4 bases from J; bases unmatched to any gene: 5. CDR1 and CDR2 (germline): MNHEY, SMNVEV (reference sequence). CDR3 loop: CASRTGGSYEQYF. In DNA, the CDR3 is TGTGCCAGCCGGACAGGGGGTAGTTACGAGCAGTACTTC.

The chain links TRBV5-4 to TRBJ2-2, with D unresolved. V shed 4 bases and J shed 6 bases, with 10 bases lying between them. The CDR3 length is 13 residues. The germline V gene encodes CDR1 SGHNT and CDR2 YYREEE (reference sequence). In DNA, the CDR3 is TGTGCCAGCAGCGTACAGAGCCCCGGGGAGCTGTTTTTT. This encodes CASSVQSPGELFF.

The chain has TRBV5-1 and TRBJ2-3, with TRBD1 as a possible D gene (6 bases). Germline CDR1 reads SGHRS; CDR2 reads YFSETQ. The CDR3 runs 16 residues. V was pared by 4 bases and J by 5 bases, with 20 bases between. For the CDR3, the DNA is TGCGCCAGCAGCCTTCCTCCCCCAAGGGACAAAGATACGCAGTATTTT. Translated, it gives CASSLPPPRDKDTQYF.

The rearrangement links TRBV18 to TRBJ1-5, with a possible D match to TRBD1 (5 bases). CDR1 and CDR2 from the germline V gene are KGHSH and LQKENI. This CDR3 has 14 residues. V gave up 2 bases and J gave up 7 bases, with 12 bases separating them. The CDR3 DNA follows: TGTGCCAGCTCACCAGGACCTCCAGGGCAGCCCCAGCATTTT. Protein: CASSPGPPGQPQHF.

The CDR3 protein is CASSSTGDGYTF. The CDR3 nucleotides read TGTGCCAGCAGCTCAACAGGGGATGGCTACACCTTC. The chain recombines TRBV7-9 with TRBJ1-2, with TRBD1 identical over 7 bases. The CDR3 sequence is 12 residues long. Germline CDR1 and CDR2: SEHNR and FQNEAQ (reference sequence). J gave up 6 bases and V 4 bases, and 2 bases lay outside the gene matches.

The CDR3 nucleotides read TGTGCCAGCAGTCCCAACTCCTACAATGAGCAGTTCTTC. Translated: CASSPNSYNEQFF. This chain links TRBV27 with TRBJ2-1, with no clear D. The CDR3 length is 13 residues. Deletions cut 5 bases from V and 0 bases from J, with 5 bases between. Germline CDR1 is MNHEY and CDR2 is SMNVEV (reference sequence).

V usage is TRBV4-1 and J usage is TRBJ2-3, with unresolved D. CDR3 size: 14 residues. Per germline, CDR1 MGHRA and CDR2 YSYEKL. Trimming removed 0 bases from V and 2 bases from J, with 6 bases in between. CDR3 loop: CASSQDVTTDTQYF. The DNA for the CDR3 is TGCGCCAGCAGCCAAGATGTTACCACAGATACGCAGTATTTT.

The CDR3 is CASSLRDRGPEAFF. CDR3 nucleotides: TGTGCCAGCAGCTTAAGGGACAGGGGCCCTGAAGCTTTCTTT. The V and J genes are TRBV7-9 and TRBJ1-1; 10 nucleotides line up with TRBD1. Germline trimming cut 2 bases from V and 6 bases from J; bases unmatched to any gene: 3. CDR3 size: 14 residues. The germline V gene has CDR1 SEHNR and CDR2 FQNEAQ (reference sequence).

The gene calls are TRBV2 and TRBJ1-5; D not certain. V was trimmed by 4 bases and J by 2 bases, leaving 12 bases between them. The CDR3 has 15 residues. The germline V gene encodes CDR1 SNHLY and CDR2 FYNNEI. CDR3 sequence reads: CASSGGTRGNQPQHF. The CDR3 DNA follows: TGTGCCAGCAGTGGAGGTACTAGAGGCAATCAGCCCCAGCATTTT.

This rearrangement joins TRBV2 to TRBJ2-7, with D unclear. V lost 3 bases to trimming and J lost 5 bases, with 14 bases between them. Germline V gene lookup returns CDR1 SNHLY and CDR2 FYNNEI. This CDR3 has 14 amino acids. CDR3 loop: CASSEGGTSNEQYF. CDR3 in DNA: TGTGCCAGCAGTGAGGGCGGAACTTCCAACGAGCAGTACTTC.

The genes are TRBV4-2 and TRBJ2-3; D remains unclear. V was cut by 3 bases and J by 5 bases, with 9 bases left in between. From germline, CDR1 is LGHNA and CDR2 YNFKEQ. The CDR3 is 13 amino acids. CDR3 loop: CASSHLAGDTQYF. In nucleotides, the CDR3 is TGTGCCAGCAGCCACCTGGCAGGAGATACGCAGTATTTT.

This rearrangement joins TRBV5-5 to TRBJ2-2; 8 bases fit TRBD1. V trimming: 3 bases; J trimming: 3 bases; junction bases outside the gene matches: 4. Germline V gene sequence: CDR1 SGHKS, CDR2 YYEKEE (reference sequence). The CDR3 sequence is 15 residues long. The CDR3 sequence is CASSSQGAYTGELFF. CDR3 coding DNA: TGTGCCAGCAGCTCTCAGGGGGCATACACCGGGGAGCTGTTTTTT.

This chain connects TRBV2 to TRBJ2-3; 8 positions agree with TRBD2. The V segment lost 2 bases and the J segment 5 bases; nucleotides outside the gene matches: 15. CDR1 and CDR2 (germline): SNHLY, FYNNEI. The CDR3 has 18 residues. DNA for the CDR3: TGTGCCAGCAGTGAACGGGGACTAGGGACCCCAGTGCGAGATACGCAGTATTTT. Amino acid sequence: CASSERGLGTPVRDTQYF.

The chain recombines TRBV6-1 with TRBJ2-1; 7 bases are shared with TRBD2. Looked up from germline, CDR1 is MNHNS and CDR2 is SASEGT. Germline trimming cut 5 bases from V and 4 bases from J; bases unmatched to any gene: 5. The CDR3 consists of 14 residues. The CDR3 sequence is CASSLGLSYNEQFF. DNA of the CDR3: TGTGCCAGCAGTCTGGGACTAAGTTACAATGAGCAGTTCTTC.

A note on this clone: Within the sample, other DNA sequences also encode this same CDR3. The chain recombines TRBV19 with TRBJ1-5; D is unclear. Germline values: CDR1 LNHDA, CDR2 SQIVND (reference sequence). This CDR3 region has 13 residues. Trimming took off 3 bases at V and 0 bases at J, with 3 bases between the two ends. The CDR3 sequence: CASSITSNQPQHF. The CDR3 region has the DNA TGTGCCAGTAGTATCACTAGCAATCAGCCCCAGCATTTT.

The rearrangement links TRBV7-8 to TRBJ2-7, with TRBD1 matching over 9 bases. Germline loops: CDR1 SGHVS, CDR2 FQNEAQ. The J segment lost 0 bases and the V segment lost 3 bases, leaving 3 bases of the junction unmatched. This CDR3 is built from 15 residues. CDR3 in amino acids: CASSFRDRASYEQYF. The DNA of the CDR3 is TGTGCCAGCAGCTTCCGGGACAGGGCCTCCTACGAGCAGTACTTC.

The CDR3 reads CASTKQGSAGTEAFF. DNA for the CDR3: TGTGCCAGCACAAAACAGGGGTCCGCCGGCACTGAAGCTTTCTTT. The V call is TRBV6-5, the J call TRBJ1-1, with 7 bases lining up with TRBD1. CDR1 and CDR2 (germline): MNHEY, SVGAGI. The V and J ends lost 7 bases and 4 bases, in that order; junction bases with no gene match: 12. The CDR3 loop spans 15 amino acids.

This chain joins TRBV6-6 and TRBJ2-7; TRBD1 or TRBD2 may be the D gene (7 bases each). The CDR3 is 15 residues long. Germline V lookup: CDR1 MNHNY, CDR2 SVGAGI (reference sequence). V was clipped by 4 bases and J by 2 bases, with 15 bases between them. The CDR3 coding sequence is TGTGCCAGCAGTTCGCAGACAGGGACTACCTACGAGCAGTACTTC. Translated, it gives CASSSQTGTTYEQYF.

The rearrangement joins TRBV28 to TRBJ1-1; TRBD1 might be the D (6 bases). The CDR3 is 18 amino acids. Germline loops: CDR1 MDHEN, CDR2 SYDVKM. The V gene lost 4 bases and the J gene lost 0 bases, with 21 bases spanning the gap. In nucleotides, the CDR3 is TGTGCCAGCAGTTCCTCCCTACCGGGACATTTTATGAACACTGAAGCTTTCTTT. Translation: CASSSSLPGHFMNTEAFF.

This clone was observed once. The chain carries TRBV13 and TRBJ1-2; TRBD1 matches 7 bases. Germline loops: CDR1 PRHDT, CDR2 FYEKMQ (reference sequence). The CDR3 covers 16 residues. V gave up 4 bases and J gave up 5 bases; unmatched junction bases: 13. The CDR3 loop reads CASSSIQGFDSYGYTF. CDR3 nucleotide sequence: TGTGCCAGCAGCTCAATACAGGGGTTCGATTCTTATGGCTACACCTTC.

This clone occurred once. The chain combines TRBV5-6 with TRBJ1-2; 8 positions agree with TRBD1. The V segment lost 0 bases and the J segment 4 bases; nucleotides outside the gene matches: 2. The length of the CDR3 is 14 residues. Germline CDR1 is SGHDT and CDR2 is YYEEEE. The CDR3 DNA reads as TGTGCCAGCAGCTTGGACAGGGGGGTCTATGGCTACACCTTC. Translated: CASSLDRGVYGYTF.

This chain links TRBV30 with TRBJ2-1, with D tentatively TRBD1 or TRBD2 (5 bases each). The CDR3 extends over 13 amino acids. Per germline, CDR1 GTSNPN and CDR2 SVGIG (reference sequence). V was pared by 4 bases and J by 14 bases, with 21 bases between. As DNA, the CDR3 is TGTGCCTGGACCACGGGGCTAGCCGGGCCCGAGTTCTTC. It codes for CAWTTGLAGPEFF.

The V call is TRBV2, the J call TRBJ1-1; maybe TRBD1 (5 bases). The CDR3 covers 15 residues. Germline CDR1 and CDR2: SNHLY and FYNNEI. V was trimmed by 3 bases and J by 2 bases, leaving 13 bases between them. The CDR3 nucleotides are TGTGCCAGCAGTGACAGGGAGGTTGGAAACACTGAAGCTTTCTTT. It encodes CASSDREVGNTEAFF.

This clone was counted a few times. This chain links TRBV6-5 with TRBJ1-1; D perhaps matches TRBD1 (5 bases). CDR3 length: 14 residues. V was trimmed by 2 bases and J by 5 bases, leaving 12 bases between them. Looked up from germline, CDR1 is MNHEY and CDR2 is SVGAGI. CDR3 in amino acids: CASSYQRGGTEAFF. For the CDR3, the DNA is TGTGCCAGCAGTTACCAACGGGGGGGAACTGAAGCTTTCTTT.

CDR3 nucleotide sequence: TGTGCCAGTAGAGATGGACAGACCTATCAGCCCCAGCATTTT. It specifies CASRDGQTYQPQHF. The chain has TRBV19 and TRBJ1-5, with a possible D match to TRBD1 (6 bases). V lost 6 bases to trimming and J lost 5 bases, with 14 bases between them. CDR1 LNHDA and CDR2 SQIVND come from the germline V gene (reference sequence). There are 14 residues in the CDR3.

The CDR3 sequence is CSVVTGVGQPQHF. DNA of the CDR3: TGCAGCGTCGTTACAGGGGTAGGTCAGCCCCAGCATTTT. This chain joins TRBV29-1 and TRBJ1-5, with 7 bases fitting TRBD1. There are 13 residues in the CDR3. V shed 6 bases and J 6 bases; nucleotides not matched to a gene: 8. Germline CDR1 SQVTM, CDR2 ANQGSEA.

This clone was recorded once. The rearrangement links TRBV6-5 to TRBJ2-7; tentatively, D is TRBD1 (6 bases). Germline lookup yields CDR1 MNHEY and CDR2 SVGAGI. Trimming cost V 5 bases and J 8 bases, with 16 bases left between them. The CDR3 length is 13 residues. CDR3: CASSNIRTVKQYF. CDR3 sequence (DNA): TGTGCCAGCAGTAACATAAGGACAGTTAAGCAGTACTTC.

CDR3 bases: TGTGCCAGCAGCCAGGGGACAGTCCGAGATACGCAGTATTTT. Amino acid sequence: CASSQGTVRDTQYF. The genes are TRBV7-9 and TRBJ2-3, with 7 bases lining up with TRBD1. V trimming: 5 bases; J trimming: 5 bases; junction bases outside the gene matches: 7. From germline, CDR1 is SEHNR and CDR2 FQNEAQ (reference sequence). The CDR3 consists of 14 residues.

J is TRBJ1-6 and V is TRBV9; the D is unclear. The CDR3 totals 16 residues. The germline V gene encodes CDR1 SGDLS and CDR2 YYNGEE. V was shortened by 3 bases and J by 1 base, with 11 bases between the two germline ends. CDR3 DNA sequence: TGTGCCAGCAGCGATACACCACAGTCCTATAATTCACCCCTCCACTTT. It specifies CASSDTPQSYNSPLHF.